The present T cell receptor (beta chain) was sequenced within a study of long-term antiretroviral therapy in people with HIV. The CDR3 has 15 residues. V shed 0 bases and J shed 7 bases, with 10 bases lying between them. Germline V lookup: CDR1 LGHNA, CDR2 YSLEER. Sequencing relied on immunoSEQ assay v3.0, run at survey level. The assay was immunoSEQ multiplex PCR, and TCRdb's table has in-frame clones only and misses some. The sample holds around 25,000 clones, roughly 87% seen once. The sequences come from unsorted PBMCs, collected 1.8 years before starting antiretroviral therapy. This receptor was obtained from a man aged 45-65 years with HIV. This chain connects TRBV4-3 to TRBJ1-6, with unresolved D. This chain's CDR3 is CASSQDQVRNSPLHF. The CDR3 nucleotides read TGCGCCAGCAGCCAAGACCAGGTCAGAAATTCACCCCTCCACTTT.